The rows below give T cell receptor beta chains drawn from one sample of a study of T-cell memory formation after mild COVID-19. TCRdb reanalysed the 5' RACE reads using MiXCR and keeps one entry per CDR3 protein. This table has more than 300,000 distinct CDR3 sequences, roughly an eighth appearing once. Sequenced sample: PBMCs or a T cell subset sorted from them (not recorded which). The receptors were sampled from a man between 18 and 29 years old who had mild COVID-19 (a few samples of this study predate the infection). Cell type and time point are not known. Both conserved end residues are part of each CDR3. D genes are given only for firm matches. Where a row states a size, it is once, few, many or the class of an expanded clone; other rows omit it.

cdr3_nt,cdr3_aa,d_call,clone_size,v_call,j_call
TGTGCAAGCAGCTCACCTTCGAACACTGAAGCTTTCTTT,CASSSPSNTEAFF,.,.,TRBV7-2,TRBJ1-1
TGCGCCAGCAGCCAAGAGGTCCGGGGGGGAACCACTGAAGCTTTCTTT,CASSQEVRGGTTEAFF,.,.,TRBV4-1,TRBJ1-1
TGTGCCAGCTCACCTAACTCACCCGGGACAGGGGGTCCTGAAGCTTTCTTT,CASSPNSPGTGGPEAFF,TRBD1,few,TRBV18,TRBJ1-1
TGTGCCAGCTCACATGACCGGGGGGCTCGTTCACCCCTCCACTTT,CASSHDRGARSPLHF,.,.,TRBV18,TRBJ1-6
TGTGCCAGCAGCTTTGTGGAGCACCTCACCGGGGAGCTGTTTTTT,CASSFVEHLTGELFF,.,few,TRBV7-9,TRBJ2-2
TGCGCCAGCAGCTCCACTAGCGGGGGGGCCTCAGAGACCCAGTACTTC,CASSSTSGGASETQYF,TRBD2,.,TRBV5-1,TRBJ2-5
TGTGCCAGCAGCCAAGATAGGGTCGGGGCAGGCATTCAGTACTTC,CASSQDRVGAGIQYF,.,.,TRBV4-2,TRBJ2-4
TGTGCCAGCTCACAGGACAGGAACTATGGCTACACCTTC,CASSQDRNYGYTF,TRBD1,few,TRBV18,TRBJ1-2
TGTGCCAGCAGCCCCGGGACAGGGGGAAACACTGAAGCTTTCTTT,CASSPGTGGNTEAFF,TRBD1,.,TRBV7-9,TRBJ1-1
TGTGCCAGCAGTTACTCCCCTAGATCCACAGATACGCAGTATTTT,CASSYSPRSTDTQYF,.,few,TRBV6-5,TRBJ2-3
TGCGCCAGCAGCCATCGGGACAGGGGAGCCAATGAGCAGTTCTTC,CASSHRDRGANEQFF,TRBD1,.,TRBV5-1,TRBJ2-1
TGCGCCAGCAGCTTGCTCGGCACCTCCTACGAGCAGTACTTC,CASSLLGTSYEQYF,.,many,TRBV5-1,TRBJ2-7
TGCAGTGCTTCGGACGGGAATCAGCCCCAGCATTTT,CSASDGNQPQHF,.,.,TRBV20-1,TRBJ1-5
TGTGCCAGCAGCCCGGACAGGGGGAACAATCAGCCCCAGCATTTT,CASSPDRGNNQPQHF,TRBD1,.,TRBV7-9,TRBJ1-5
TGTGCCAGCAGCCGATATCGGGGTAGGGGTTACGAGCAGTACTTC,CASSRYRGRGYEQYF,.,few,TRBV14,TRBJ2-7
TGTGCCAGCAGTAAATTGACAGGGATAGATAATTCACCCCTCCACTTT,CASSKLTGIDNSPLHF,TRBD1,.,TRBV6-5,TRBJ1-6
TGTGCCAGTAGTTGGGCAATCGGGAACACTGAAGCTTTCTTT,CASSWAIGNTEAFF,.,few,TRBV19,TRBJ1-1
TGCGCCAGCAGCCAAGGGGTAGGGCGAGAGCAGTACTTC,CASSQGVGREQYF,.,few,TRBV4-3,TRBJ2-7
TGTGCCAGCAGCCAAGATCCTGCCAATGAGCAGTTCTTC,CASSQDPANEQFF,.,many,TRBV4-2,TRBJ2-1
TGTGCCAGCAGCCAAGGGAGTGTAGGGACGGATGAGCAGTTCTTC,CASSQGSVGTDEQFF,.,few,TRBV14,TRBJ2-1
TGTGCCAGCAGCTTAGCTCGGGAGTGGACCTGCGAGCAGTACTTC,CASSLAREWTCEQYF,.,.,TRBV7-8,TRBJ2-7
TGTGCCAGCAGCAATGGGGATGGCTACACCTTC,CASSNGDGYTF,.,few,TRBV7-9,TRBJ1-2
TGCAGCGTAGTTGCACAGGGGACCTACGAGCAGTACTTC,CSVVAQGTYEQYF,TRBD1,few,TRBV29-1,TRBJ2-7
TGTGCCAGCAGCTTAAAAACCGCACTTTGGGGTCCAGACTACTCTGGGGCCAACGTCCTGACTTTC,CASSLKTALWGPDYSGANVLTF,.,.,TRBV7-8,TRBJ2-6
TGTGCCAGCAGTCAGGGCGCATATACGCAGTATTTT,CASSQGAYTQYF,.,few,TRBV12-3/TRBV12-4,TRBJ2-3
TGTGCCAGTATTGGGGCAGGGTCGCTCGGCTACACCTTC,CASIGAGSLGYTF,.,.,TRBV19,TRBJ1-2
TGCGCCAGCAGCCAAGGACCACCAGGAGGCACTGAAGCTTTCTTT,CASSQGPPGGTEAFF,.,many,TRBV4-1,TRBJ1-1
TGCAGCGTTGCCCGACGGATAGATACGCAGTATTTT,CSVARRIDTQYF,.,many,TRBV29-1,TRBJ2-3
TGCAGTGCCCATCAGCAGGACGTTCTGAACACTGAAGCTTTCTTT,CSAHQQDVLNTEAFF,.,few,TRBV20-1,TRBJ1-1
TGCGCCAGCAGCCAAGAAGCGGGGTCTAGCACAGATACGCAGTATTTT,CASSQEAGSSTDTQYF,TRBD2,few,TRBV4-1,TRBJ2-3
TGTGCCAGCTCAGCGAACAGGGTTGATGGGAGCTACGAGCAGTACTTC,CASSANRVDGSYEQYF,.,few,TRBV18,TRBJ2-7
TGTGCCAGCAGTCTAGGGAACGCTATCACAGATACGCAGTATTTT,CASSLGNAITDTQYF,.,few,TRBV4-2,TRBJ2-3
TGTGCCAGCAGCTCGACATCCATCGGGGAGCAGTTCTTC,CASSSTSIGEQFF,.,.,TRBV11-3,TRBJ2-1
TGCAGTGCTAGATCGCTGGCCGGTACCTACGAGCAGTACTTC,CSARSLAGTYEQYF,.,.,TRBV20-1,TRBJ2-7
TGTGCCAGCAGCTTAAGAAAGATGGGCACAGATACGCAGTATTTT,CASSLRKMGTDTQYF,.,few,TRBV7-2,TRBJ2-3
TGTGCCAGCAGCGTAGCTCCGGACGGGGGCCCTTACTTC,CASSVAPDGGPYF,.,.,TRBV9,TRBJ2-5
TGTGCCAGCACCGAAGGGACTAGCGGGCAAGAGACCCAGTACTTC,CASTEGTSGQETQYF,TRBD2,few,TRBV12-3/TRBV12-4,TRBJ2-5
TGTGCCAGCAGCCCCCTAGGGTCTAGCGCGGGGAAAAAGCAGTTCTTC,CASSPLGSSAGKKQFF,.,.,TRBV7-2,TRBJ2-1
TGTGCCAGCAGGTACACTAGCCAAGAGACCCAGTACTTC,CASRYTSQETQYF,.,.,TRBV7-9,TRBJ2-5
TGCGCCAGCAGCCAAGACCCTTTGAGGGGCTCACCCCTCCACTTT,CASSQDPLRGSPLHF,.,.,TRBV4-3,TRBJ1-6
TGTGCCAGCAGTCCCCTGAGGCCCAGCGGTGGATACGAGCAGTACTTC,CASSPLRPSGGYEQYF,.,.,TRBV12-3/TRBV12-4,TRBJ2-7
TGTGCCAGCAGTTCTACGGGACTAGCGGAGACCCAGTACTTC,CASSSTGLAETQYF,TRBD2,.,TRBV6-6,TRBJ2-5
TGTGCCAGTTCTTATGCCGATTCACCCCTCCACTTT,CASSYADSPLHF,.,few,TRBV19,TRBJ1-6
TGTGCCAGCAGGTCCCGAGCAGGGAGGGCTGAAGCTTTCTTT,CASRSRAGRAEAFF,.,many,TRBV12-3/TRBV12-4,TRBJ1-1
TGTGCCAGCAGTTACCCAGGGACGTTTGAAGCTTTCTTT,CASSYPGTFEAFF,.,few,TRBV6-5,TRBJ1-1
TGTGCCAGCAGCGTAGAGGAGGGAGACACTGAAGCTTTCTTT,CASSVEEGDTEAFF,.,.,TRBV9,TRBJ1-1
TGTGCCAGCAGTTACAGGACCGACAATGAGCAGTTCTTC,CASSYRTDNEQFF,.,few,TRBV6-2/TRBV6-3,TRBJ2-1
TGCAGCGTTGATACAGTGGTATGGGGAACGAACACTGAAGCTTTCTTT,CSVDTVVWGTNTEAFF,.,.,TRBV29-1,TRBJ1-1
TGTGCCACCAGCAGGGGAGAGGAGCCCAAAAACATTCAGTACTTC,CATSRGEEPKNIQYF,.,many,TRBV15,TRBJ2-4